The 32 T cell receptor beta chains given below trace back to one sample, sequenced in a study of blood T cell repertoires in COVID-19. This table comes from immunoSEQ multiplex PCR, and its TCRdb copy is limited to in-frame clones, with some not included. This repertoire shows approximately 340,000 clones, roughly 86% found once; its top ten account for 7.5% to 10%. Specimen: peripheral blood. The source is a man under 40 with COVID-19, enrolled during active disease.

This chain links TRBV6-6 with TRBJ2-7; 8 nucleotides line up with TRBD2. J lost 3 bases, V lost 0 bases, and 4 bases had no gene match. The CDR3 spans 15 residues. CDR1 and CDR2 from the germline V gene are MNHNY and SVGAGI (reference sequence). The CDR3 sequence is CASSYSPSGFYEQYF. In DNA, the CDR3 is TGTGCCAGCAGTTACTCGCCTAGCGGGTTCTACGAGCAGTACTTC.

This sequence joins TRBV6-2 or TRBV6-3 and TRBJ2-7; 8 bases match TRBD2. CDR1 and CDR2 from the germline V gene are MNHEY and SVGEGT. The CDR3 runs to 16 residues. V shed 0 bases and J 1 base; nucleotides not matched to a gene: 5. DNA for the CDR3: TGTGCCAGCAGTTACTCGAGCGGGAGATATTCCTACGAGCAGTACTTC. It yields the protein CASSYSSGRYSYEQYF.

V and J are TRBV20-1 and TRBJ2-1, with 10 nucleotides matching TRBD2. The CDR3 has 16 residues. V was pared by 3 bases and J by 6 bases, with 11 bases of the junction left unmatched. The germline gives CDR1 DFQATT, CDR2 SNEGSKA (reference sequence). CDR3 amino acids: CSASALAGAFGNEQFF. CDR3 DNA sequence: TGCAGTGCTAGTGCCCTAGCGGGAGCGTTCGGCAATGAGCAGTTCTTC.

This chain links TRBV11-2 with TRBJ1-1, with TRBD1 as a possible D gene (6 bases). CDR1 and CDR2 (germline): SGHAT, FQNNGV. Trimming left V 5 bases short and J 4 bases short, with 17 bases between. This CDR3 contains 15 residues. CDR3 protein: CASSPPRQGRTEAFF. DNA for the CDR3: TGTGCCAGCAGCCCCCCGCGGCAGGGGCGCACTGAAGCTTTCTTT.

The CDR3 loop is CASSYWGEEDEQYF. The CDR3 nucleotides read TGTGCCAGCAGTTACTGGGGGGAAGAGGACGAGCAGTACTTC. The chain combines TRBV6-5 with TRBJ2-7; D possibly corresponds to TRBD2 (6 bases). Trimming cost V 1 base and J 5 bases, with 12 bases left between them. Per the germline V gene, CDR1 is MNHEY and CDR2 is SVGAGI. The CDR3 loop spans 14 amino acids.

The chain combines TRBV5-1 with TRBJ1-1; 7 positions agree with TRBD1. J gave up 7 bases and V 5 bases, and 8 bases lay outside the gene matches. CDR1 is SGHRS, CDR2 YFSETQ, per germline. The CDR3 is 13 residues long. DNA for the CDR3: TGCGCCAGCAGTCAGGACAGGCTCTATGAAGCTTTCTTT. It specifies CASSQDRLYEAFF.

The table lists this clone with a few counts. V usage is TRBV6-1 and J usage is TRBJ2-2; 7 bases are a match to TRBD2. CDR1 is MNHNS, CDR2 SASEGT, per germline. CDR3 length equals 14 residues. With V trimmed by 7 bases and J by 1 base, 3 bases remained unmatched. The DNA of the CDR3 is TGTGCCAGCAAGGGAGGGTTGAACACCGGGGAGCTGTTTTTT. It encodes CASKGGLNTGELFF.

The chain couples TRBV28 to TRBJ2-7, with 9 bases matching TRBD1. From germline, CDR1 is MDHEN and CDR2 SYDVKM. The CDR3 spans 15 residues. V lost 4 bases and J lost 3; bases outside the gene matches: 7. The CDR3 sequence is CASSSGTGNIYEQYF. The CDR3 DNA reads TGTGCCAGCAGTTCCGGGACAGGGAATATCTACGAGCAGTACTTC.

The V and J genes are TRBV27 and TRBJ1-4; TRBD1 is a possible D gene (5 bases). The V gene's germline CDR1 is MNHEY and CDR2 SMNVEV (reference sequence). CDR3 length: 14 amino acids. With 3 bases removed from V and 5 bases from J, the gap between germline ends came to 10 bases. The CDR3: CASSFRASNEKLFF. CDR3 nucleotide sequence: TGTGCCAGCAGTTTCAGGGCATCAAATGAAAAACTGTTTTTT.

This clone has a single count. The chain combines TRBV28 with TRBJ2-7; TRBD2 aligns across 12 bases. The CDR3 length is 15 residues. The germline gives CDR1 MDHEN, CDR2 SYDVKM. V lost 4 bases, J lost 0 bases, and 1 base stayed unmatched. CDR3 nucleotides: TGTGCCAGCAGTTCGGGACTAGCGGGCTCCTACGAGCAGTACTTC. Protein product: CASSSGLAGSYEQYF.

This clone was recorded once. This chain links TRBV29-1 with TRBJ1-1, with a tentative D call TRBD1 (5 bases). V lost 3 bases and J lost 6, with 14 bases in between. This CDR3 region has 13 residues. Germline values: CDR1 SQVTM, CDR2 ANQGSEA. The DNA of the CDR3 is TGCAGCGTTGATCCCGACCAGGGATCTGAAGCTTTCTTT. Protein product: CSVDPDQGSEAFF.

The sample holds one count of this clone. The chain uses TRBV5-4 and TRBJ2-1; TRBD1 agrees at 7 bases. There are 16 residues in the CDR3. V lost 0 bases to trimming and J lost 8 bases; unmatched junction nucleotides: 11. Germline V gives CDR1 SGHNT, CDR2 YYREEE (reference sequence). CDR3 nucleotides: TGTGCCAGCAGCTTGGCGACAGGGCCCTTCCCTTATGAGCAGTTCTTC. Translation: CASSLATGPFPYEQFF.

The sample holds one count of this clone. The V gene is TRBV6-2 or TRBV6-3, the J gene TRBJ1-2; 10 bases agree with TRBD1. The germline CDR1 and CDR2 sequences are MNHEY and SVGEGT. There are 14 residues in the CDR3. The trim removed 5 bases at V and 2 bases at J, leaving 2 bases unmatched. This chain's CDR3 is CASSEGQGNYGYTF. The CDR3 coding sequence is TGTGCCAGCAGTGAGGGACAGGGGAACTATGGCTACACCTTC.

This chain connects TRBV5-8 to TRBJ2-7, with unresolved D. V was shortened by 4 bases and J by 0 bases, with 8 bases between the two germline ends. CDR1 SGHTS and CDR2 YDEGEE come from the germline V gene. The CDR3 is 13 residues long. CDR3: CASSVAGSYEQYF. CDR3 sequence (DNA): TGTGCCAGCAGCGTGGCAGGCTCCTACGAGCAGTACTTC.

This chain uses TRBV4-1 with TRBJ1-6; 8 bases line up with TRBD1. Per the germline V gene, CDR1 is MGHRA and CDR2 is YSYEKL. The CDR3 extends over 17 amino acids. With 1 base clipped from V and 7 bases from J, the junction kept 9 bases outside the gene matches. The CDR3 DNA reads as TGCGCCAGCAGCCAAGTCCCTCGGGCAGGGGGCAATTCACCCCTCCACTTT. This encodes CASSQVPRAGGNSPLHF.

The chain uses TRBV6-5 and TRBJ1-1; 10 bases line up with TRBD1. Germline V gene sequence: CDR1 MNHEY, CDR2 SVGAGI. The CDR3 has 15 residues. V gave up 5 bases and J gave up 8 bases; unmatched junction bases: 11. The CDR3 spells CASSPETGGQPEAFF. The CDR3 bases are TGTGCCAGCAGTCCCGAGACAGGGGGCCAACCCGAAGCTTTCTTT.

This clone showed up just a few times. The V gene is TRBV9, the J gene TRBJ2-1, with 9 bases fitting TRBD1. With V trimmed by 0 bases and J by 8 bases, 9 bases remained unmatched. Germline lookup yields CDR1 SGDLS and CDR2 YYNGEE. The CDR3 is 16 amino acids. This CDR3 is CASSVVPLGTGHEQFF. The CDR3 DNA reads as TGTGCCAGCAGCGTAGTCCCCCTCGGGACAGGGCATGAGCAGTTCTTC.

The CDR3 region is CASSYPGAYNEQFF. The CDR3 region has the DNA TGTGCCAGCAGCTATCCCGGGGCCTACAATGAGCAGTTCTTC. V and J are TRBV7-3 and TRBJ2-1; possibly TRBD2 for D (5 bases). There are 14 residues in the CDR3. Per germline, CDR1 SGHTA and CDR2 FQGTGA. With 4 bases removed from V and 2 bases from J, the gap between germline ends came to 9 bases. Based on the CDR3 plus reference TRBV7-3 and TRBJ2-1, the full variable domain is GAGVSQTPSNKVTEKGKYVELRCDPISGHTALYWYRQSLGQGPEFLIYFQGTGAADDSGLPNDRFFAVRPEGSVSTLKIQRTERGDSAVYLCASSYPGAYNEQFFGPGTRLTVL.

This sequence joins TRBV5-6 and TRBJ2-7; TRBD1 matches at 10 bases. The CDR3 runs 14 residues. J lost 4 bases, V lost 0 bases, and 1 base had no gene match. CDR1 is SGHDT and CDR2 is YYEEEE in the germline V gene. The CDR3 is CASSLGDRGYEQYF. The CDR3 DNA follows: TGTGCCAGCAGCTTGGGGGACAGGGGTTACGAGCAGTACTTC.

The rearrangement uses TRBV6-5 and TRBJ2-7; 8 positions agree with TRBD2. The CDR3 spans 15 residues. Trimming at V came to 8 bases and at J to 1 base, leaving 10 bases not matched to a gene. Germline V gene lookup returns CDR1 MNHEY and CDR2 SVGAGI. The CDR3 nucleotides are TGTGCCAGCTCGATCAGCCCGGGGGGGTCCTACGAGCAGTACTTC. This encodes CASSISPGGSYEQYF.

This clone was detected a few times. This sequence joins TRBV12-5 and TRBJ2-6; D is undetermined. V lost 0 bases to trimming and J lost 4 bases, with 4 bases between them. The CDR3 runs 14 residues. In germline, CDR1 is LGHNT, CDR2 FRNRAP. For the CDR3, the DNA is TGTGCTAGTGGTTTGGTAGAGGGGGCCAACGTCCTGACTTTC. It translates to CASGLVEGANVLTF. Full variable domain (rest looked up from reference TRBV12-5 and TRBJ2-6): DARVTQTPRHKVTEMGQEVTMRCQPILGHNTVFWYRQTMMQGLELLAYFRNRAPLDDSGMPKDRFSAEMPDATLATLKIQPSEPRDSAVYFCASGLVEGANVLTFGAGSRLTVL.

The rearrangement links TRBV7-2 to TRBJ2-3, with D perhaps TRBD2 (6 bases). The CDR3 consists of 15 residues. Looked up from germline, CDR1 is SGHTA and CDR2 is FQGNSA. V gave up 1 base and J gave up 2 bases, with 10 bases separating them. The CDR3 region has the DNA TGTGCCAGCAGCTTAGTGGGAGGTCCCACAGATACGCAGTATTTT. Its translation is CASSLVGGPTDTQYF.

V is TRBV28 and J is TRBJ2-3, with TRBD2 matching 8 bases. In germline, CDR1 is MDHEN, CDR2 SYDVKM. V lost 3 bases to trimming and J lost 5 bases; unmatched junction nucleotides: 13. CDR3 length equals 17 residues. This CDR3 is CASSFLPTSGREDTQYF. CDR3 nucleotide sequence: TGTGCCAGCAGTTTCCTCCCCACTAGCGGTAGAGAAGATACGCAGTATTTT. The full variable domain, in which reference TRBV28 and TRBJ2-3 provide the parts outside the CDR3, is DVKVTQSSRYLVKRTGEKVFLECVQDMDHENMFWYRQDPGLGLRLIYFSYDVKMKEKGDIPEGYSVSREKKERFSLILESASTNQTSMYLCASSFLPTSGREDTQYFGPGTRLTVL.

This chain connects TRBV25-1 to TRBJ1-2; 7 bases match TRBD1. V was pared by 3 bases and J by 3 bases, with 7 bases of the junction left unmatched. Germline V CDR1 and CDR2: MGHDK, SYGVNS. This CDR3 is 15 amino acids long. The CDR3 DNA reads as TGTGCCAGCAGTGACCAAAACAGGGGTGACTATGGCTACACCTTC. Protein: CASSDQNRGDYGYTF.

The chain joins TRBV7-3 to TRBJ1-6; no reliable D call. The CDR3 has 13 amino acids. Germline-derived CDR1 and CDR2 are SGHTA and FQGTGA. V was pared by 6 bases and J by 9 bases, with 12 bases between. The CDR3 spells CASSSSSGSPLHF. CDR3 sequence (DNA): TGTGCCAGCAGTTCAAGCTCGGGTTCACCCCTCCACTTT.

V usage is TRBV28 and J usage is TRBJ1-6; a weak D match, TRBD1 (6 bases). This CDR3 has 13 amino acids. Germline assignment: CDR1 MDHEN and CDR2 SYDVKM. V lost 7 bases, J lost 9 bases, and 13 bases lay in between. CDR3 in DNA: TGTGCCAGCACCTCGAGAGGGGGTTCACCCCTCCACTTT. This encodes CASTSRGGSPLHF. The variable domain in full, completed from reference TRBV28 and TRBJ1-6, reads DVKVTQSSRYLVKRTGEKVFLECVQDMDHENMFWYRQDPGLGLRLIYFSYDVKMKEKGDIPEGYSVSREKKERFSLILESASTNQTSMYLCASTSRGGSPLHFGNGTRLTVT.

The chain has TRBV4-3 and TRBJ2-3; TRBD1 agrees at 10 bases. Losses at the gene ends were 1 base for V and 2 bases for J; bases not matched to a gene: 15. Germline V lookup: CDR1 LGHNA, CDR2 YSLEER. The CDR3 spans 20 residues. CDR3 sequence: CASSQALADRGMLITDTQYF. In nucleotides, the CDR3 is TGCGCCAGCAGCCAAGCTCTTGCGGACAGGGGGATGTTAATCACAGATACGCAGTATTTT.

The chain links TRBV18 to TRBJ2-5; D might be TRBD2 (7 bases). The germline V gene has CDR1 KGHSH and CDR2 LQKENI. V was clipped by 0 bases and J by 6 bases, with 14 bases between them. The CDR3 spans 15 residues. The CDR3 nucleotides read TGTGCCAGCTCACCACCGGGGGGGCGTATCCAGACCCAGTACTTC. Its protein product is CASSPPGGRIQTQYF. The full variable domain, with the rest looked up from reference TRBV18 and TRBJ2-5, is NAGVMQNPRHLVRRRGQEARLRCSPMKGHSHVYWYRQLPEEGLKFMVYLQKENIIDESGMPKERFSAEFPKEGPSILRIQQVVRGDSAAYFCASSPPGGRIQTQYFGPGTRLLVL.

The chain uses TRBV27 and TRBJ1-2; D unclear. The CDR3 totals 12 residues. The V end lost 8 bases, the J end lost 7 bases, and 14 bases lay between the germline ends. The germline CDR1 and CDR2 sequences are MNHEY and SMNVEV (reference sequence). CDR3 in amino acids: CASGGWIVGYTF. The DNA of the CDR3 is TGTGCCAGCGGAGGGTGGATAGTTGGCTACACCTTC.

The chain is built from TRBV7-9 and TRBJ1-4, with D possibly being TRBD1 (6 bases). V lost 5 bases, J lost 7 bases, and 23 bases lay in between. Per germline, CDR1 SEHNR and CDR2 FQNEAQ (reference sequence). CDR3 length: 17 residues. The CDR3 loop is CASSVGTLSRQGEKLFF. The CDR3 DNA is TGTGCCAGCAGCGTTGGGACACTTTCCCGACAAGGTGAAAAACTGTTTTTT.

This clone was counted a single time. This sequence joins TRBV6-2 or TRBV6-3 and TRBJ2-3; 13 positions agree with TRBD2. Germline V gives CDR1 MNHEY, CDR2 SVGEGT. Trimming took 5 bases from V and 4 from J; bases not matched to a gene: 9. The CDR3 contains 17 residues. Here the CDR3 reads CASSHTRTSGSSDTQYF. The CDR3 coding sequence is TGTGCCAGCAGTCACACCCGGACTAGCGGGAGCTCAGATACGCAGTATTTT.

The chain joins TRBV19 to TRBJ2-5; D might be TRBD2 (6 bases). Trimming cost V 3 bases and J 3 bases, with 11 bases left between them. CDR3 length: 14 amino acids. Looked up from germline, CDR1 is LNHDA and CDR2 is SQIVND (reference sequence). This CDR3 reads CASSIWGEEETQYF. The CDR3 nucleotides read TGTGCCAGTAGTATTTGGGGGGAGGAAGAGACCCAGTACTTC.